The 16 T cell receptor beta chains below were found in one sample sequenced in a study of T cell changes during pregnancy in multiple sclerosis. This table comes from immunoSEQ multiplex PCR, and its TCRdb copy is limited to in-frame clones, with some not included. The profile shows approximately 53,000 clones, nearly 95% of them singletons. Here the sequenced sample was CD4+ T cells from peripheral blood mononuclear cells, taken after pregnancy. All receptors come from a female donor in good health, enrolled as a control in a pregnancy study.

The rearrangement links TRBV7-9 to TRBJ1-3; no definite D call. The CDR3 totals 15 residues. Looked up from germline, CDR1 is SEHNR and CDR2 is FQNEAQ (reference sequence). V lost 5 bases, J lost 0 bases, and 11 bases lay in between. The CDR3 here is CASSLTGSSGNTIYF. The CDR3 DNA reads as TGTGCCAGCAGCCTCACCGGGAGCTCTGGAAACACCATATATTTT.

This chain links TRBV5-1 with TRBJ1-2; D is uncertain. CDR1 is SGHRS, CDR2 YFSETQ, per germline. Trimming pared 5 bases from V and 8 bases from J, leaving 19 bases between. The CDR3 totals 14 residues. CDR3 sequence reads: CASRASPDTGGYTF. CDR3 sequence (DNA): TGCGCCAGCAGGGCATCGCCAGACACGGGGGGCTACACCTTC.

This chain uses TRBV2 with TRBJ1-5; possible D gene TRBD1, 6 bases. Trimming removed 8 bases from V and 3 bases from J, with 14 bases in between. CDR1 is SNHLY, CDR2 FYNNEI, per germline. This CDR3 spans 14 amino acids. In DNA, the CDR3 is TGTGCCAGCGGACCGACAGGCCCCAATCAGCCCCAGCATTTT. Its translation: CASGPTGPNQPQHF.

A single count supports this clone. This rearrangement joins TRBV2 to TRBJ2-5; 12 bases are shared with TRBD2. With V trimmed by 7 bases and J by 0 bases, 3 bases remained unmatched. The CDR3 is 15 amino acids. Germline CDR1 is SNHLY and CDR2 is FYNNEI. The CDR3 sequence: CASKRLAGDQETQYF. For the CDR3, the DNA is TGTGCCAGCAAGAGACTAGCGGGAGACCAAGAGACCCAGTACTTC.

The chain recombines TRBV14 with TRBJ2-6; the D gene is possibly TRBD1 (6 bases). CDR1 is SGHDN and CDR2 is FVKESK in the germline V gene. Trimming stripped 4 bases from V and 2 bases from J, with 18 bases between. The CDR3 consists of 18 residues. The CDR3 DNA sequence: TGTGCCAGCAGCCCATTCGGGCAGGGGATGGCTGGGGCCAACGTCCTGACTTTC. Its translation: CASSPFGQGMAGANVLTF.

The rearrangement links TRBV5-1 to TRBJ2-2, with D possibly being TRBD1 (5 bases). The CDR3 loop spans 13 amino acids. V was cut by 3 bases and J by 5 bases, with 8 bases left in between. From germline, CDR1 is SGHRS and CDR2 YFSETQ. CDR3 residues: CASSYQGTGELFF. The CDR3, as DNA: TGCGCCAGCAGCTATCAGGGAACCGGGGAGCTGTTTTTT. Combining the CDR3 with reference TRBV5-1 and TRBJ2-2 gives the whole variable domain KAGVTQTPRYLIKTRGQQVTLSCSPISGHRSVSWYQQTPGQGLQFLFEYFSETQRNKGNFPGRFSGRQFSNSRSEMNVSTLELGDSALYLCASSYQGTGELFFGEGSRLTVL.

This clone was counted a single time. The chain combines TRBV6-1 with TRBJ2-7; the D gene is possibly TRBD1 (5 bases). Germline CDR1 and CDR2: MNHNS and SASEGT. The ends were cut back, 4 bases at V and 4 bases at J, with 14 bases in the middle. The CDR3 is made up of 14 amino acids. Here the CDR3 DNA reads TGTGCCAGCAGTGCAGGGCAGGCGGAATACGAGCAGTACTTC. Amino acid sequence: CASSAGQAEYEQYF.

The rearrangement joins TRBV7-6 to TRBJ2-7; D is perhaps TRBD1 (6 bases). The CDR3 sequence is 13 residues long. The germline gives CDR1 SGHVS, CDR2 FNYEAQ. V was clipped by 3 bases and J by 7 bases, with 13 bases between them. The CDR3 nucleotides read TGTGCCAGCAGCTTGGGGGCACCGGGTGAGCAGTACTTC. Translation: CASSLGAPGEQYF.

The chain uses TRBV28 and TRBJ1-4, with 7 bases fitting TRBD1. J was trimmed by 7 bases and V by 7 bases; bases with no gene match: 9. The germline V gene has CDR1 MDHEN and CDR2 SYDVKM. The CDR3 covers 14 residues. CDR3 bases: TGTGCCAGCACCTCACCAGGGGGACGTGAAAAACTGTTTTTT. Its protein product is CASTSPGGREKLFF.

The genes are TRBV4-1 and TRBJ2-1; D is perhaps TRBD2 (6 bases). CDR3 size: 14 residues. Germline V gene lookup returns CDR1 MGHRA and CDR2 YSYEKL. V was cut by 10 bases and J by 0 bases, with 13 bases left in between. The CDR3 bases are TGCGCCACGGGAGCGGCGAGCTCCTACAATGAGCAGTTCTTC. Protein product: CATGAASSYNEQFF.

This chain connects TRBV19 to TRBJ1-2; tentatively, D is TRBD1 (5 bases). Germline CDR1 LNHDA, CDR2 SQIVND (reference sequence). The V and J ends lost 5 bases and 5 bases respectively, with 15 bases between them. This CDR3 spans 14 amino acids. CDR3 sequence: CASSRWGPGYGYTF. CDR3 sequence (DNA): TGTGCCAGTAGTCGGTGGGGCCCAGGTTATGGCTACACCTTC. The variable domain in full, with the rest retrieved from reference TRBV19 and TRBJ1-2, is DGGITQSPKYLFRKEGQNVTLSCEQNLNHDAMYWYRQDPGQGLRLIYYSQIVNDFQKGDIAEGYSVSREKKESFPLTVTSAQKNPTAFYLCASSRWGPGYGYTFGSGTRLTVV.

The V call is TRBV2, the J call TRBJ2-2, with TRBD1 matching over 11 bases. V trimming: 7 bases; J trimming: 5 bases; junction bases outside the gene matches: 6. Germline CDR1 SNHLY, CDR2 FYNNEI. The CDR3 loop spans 15 amino acids. The CDR3 sequence is CASNGQGAYTGELFF. CDR3 nucleotides: TGTGCCAGCAATGGACAGGGGGCTTATACCGGGGAGCTGTTTTTT.

This rearrangement joins TRBV29-1 to TRBJ2-7; D might be TRBD2 (5 bases). Trimming left V 3 bases short and J 2 bases short, with 14 bases between. Germline V gene lookup returns CDR1 SQVTM and CDR2 ANQGSEA. The length of the CDR3 is 14 residues. The CDR3 here is CSVDGVGETYEQYF. For the CDR3, the DNA is TGCAGCGTTGACGGGGTAGGAGAGACCTACGAGCAGTACTTC.

The chain employs TRBV9 and TRBJ2-3; 7 bases agree with TRBD2. In germline, CDR1 is SGDLS, CDR2 YYNGEE. The CDR3 totals 16 residues. Losses at the gene ends were 0 bases for V and 2 bases for J; bases not matched to a gene: 6. The CDR3 sequence is CASSVERGGPTDTQYF. The CDR3 region has the DNA TGTGCCAGCAGCGTAGAACGGGGAGGGCCCACAGATACGCAGTATTTT.

This clone appeared a single time. The chain recombines TRBV11-2 with TRBJ2-1; TRBD1 aligns across 10 bases. V was pared by 6 bases and J by 7 bases, with 9 bases of the junction left unmatched. Per germline, CDR1 SGHAT and CDR2 FQNNGV. The CDR3 extends over 15 amino acids. The CDR3: CASSIDRGRQNEQFF. The CDR3 bases are TGTGCCAGCAGTATTGACAGGGGGCGGCAGAATGAGCAGTTCTTC.

The CDR3 region is CATSRDWIAANYGYTF. The CDR3 DNA sequence: TGTGCCACCAGCAGAGATTGGATAGCAGCTAACTATGGCTACACCTTC. The J gene is TRBJ1-2, the V gene TRBV15; no reliable D call. Germline CDR1 LNHNV, CDR2 YYDKDF (reference sequence). V was cut by 0 bases and J by 0 bases, with 11 bases left in between. The CDR3 extends over 16 amino acids.